One sample yielded the 16 T cell receptor beta chains listed below, sequenced in a study of Ad26.COV2.S vaccination and SARS-CoV-2 variants. Treatment specified: 19 received Ad26.COV2.S at low or high dose, single or two shots; 5 received placebo; per-sample allocation not given. Sampling happened 63 days after the first vaccine or placebo injection. Assay: immunoSEQ multiplex PCR; the TCRdb copy retains only in-frame clones and omits some. The repertoire holds 380,000 or so clones, with 83% as singletons. The input for sequencing was peripheral blood, taken in a trial of Ad26.COV2.S vaccine versus placebo. Source of these receptors: a person aged 18-60 years who received the Ad26.COV2.S COVID-19 vaccine or a placebo.

A word on this clone: One junction end does not reproduce the germline sequence, and a read error may be involved. Other nucleotide sequences in the sample specify the same CDR3. The V and J genes are TRBV18 and TRBJ1-4, with D possibly being TRBD1 (6 bases). CDR3 length equals 13 residues. CDR1 and CDR2 from the germline V gene are KGHSH and LQKENI. CDR3 sequence (DNA): TGTGCCAGCTCACCGCAGTCGACAGGACTGAGATGGTTC. Translated: CASSPQSTGLRWF.

The gene calls are TRBV5-4 and TRBJ1-2, with 7 nucleotides matching TRBD1. This CDR3 region has 13 residues. Germline V gene lookup returns CDR1 SGHNT and CDR2 YYREEE (reference sequence). J lost 2 bases, V lost 4 bases, and 2 bases had no gene match. CDR3 sequence reads: CASSVQGNYGYTF. Here the CDR3 DNA reads TGTGCCAGCAGCGTACAGGGGAACTATGGCTACACCTTC.

Remarks on this clone: Other DNA sequences in this sample translate to the same CDR3. The V gene is TRBV19, the J gene TRBJ2-7; perhaps TRBD1 as D (6 bases). The germline V gene encodes CDR1 LNHDA and CDR2 SQIVND (reference sequence). Trimming pared 1 base from V and 6 bases from J, leaving 10 bases between. The CDR3 has 13 amino acids. CDR3 in amino acids: CASSIGGRGEQYF. The DNA for the CDR3 is TGTGCCAGTAGTATAGGTGGCAGGGGCGAGCAGTACTTC.

This clone showed up just once. The gene calls are TRBV9 and TRBJ2-1; 14 bases line up with TRBD2. With 4 bases clipped from V and 10 bases from J, the junction kept 7 bases outside the gene matches. Germline V CDR1 and CDR2: SGDLS, YYNGEE. This CDR3 has 15 residues. The CDR3 nucleotides read TGTGCCAGCAGCCCGACTAGCGGGAGGGCCCACGAGCAGTTCTTC. Protein: CASSPTSGRAHEQFF.

This clone occurred once. The chain employs TRBV7-6 and TRBJ1-2; a possible D gene is TRBD1 (5 bases). The germline V gene has CDR1 SGHVS and CDR2 FNYEAQ. This CDR3 is 15 amino acids long. Trimming shortened V by 0 bases and J by 7 bases, and 15 bases separated the two germline ends. This chain's CDR3 is CASSLAMAGSSGYTF. CDR3 sequence (DNA): TGTGCCAGCAGCTTAGCCATGGCAGGGTCAAGTGGCTACACCTTC.

The chain couples TRBV5-6 to TRBJ1-1, with 8 nucleotides matching TRBD1. Germline loops: CDR1 SGHDT, CDR2 YYEEEE. The CDR3 contains 17 residues. The J segment lost 5 bases and the V segment lost 4 bases, leaving 16 bases of the junction unmatched. CDR3 sequence reads: CASSRINLQGGDTEAFF. For the CDR3, the DNA is TGTGCCAGCAGCCGAATCAATTTACAGGGGGGTGATACTGAAGCTTTCTTT.

CDR3 sequence (DNA): TGTGCCAGTGGAACAGGGGGGAGAGAGACCCAGTACTTC. Amino acid sequence: CASGTGGRETQYF. The V and J genes are TRBV19 and TRBJ2-5, with TRBD1 matching 8 bases. V was pared by 8 bases and J by 4 bases, with 6 bases of the junction left unmatched. Germline CDR1 and CDR2: LNHDA and SQIVND (reference sequence). This CDR3 is 13 amino acids long.

The genes are TRBV27 and TRBJ2-1; D is undetermined. V lost 5 bases to trimming and J lost 7 bases, with 9 bases between them. This CDR3 contains 12 residues. CDR1 MNHEY and CDR2 SMNVEV come from the germline V gene (reference sequence). CDR3 amino acids: CASSPNMNEQFF. In DNA form, the CDR3 reads TGTGCCAGCAGTCCGAACATGAATGAGCAGTTCTTC.

The genes are TRBV12-3 or TRBV12-4 and TRBJ1-2, with D possibly matching TRBD1 (5 bases). The V end was cut by 8 bases, the J end by 5 bases, with 15 bases between. This CDR3 is 13 amino acids long. CDR3 nucleotide sequence: TGTGCCAGCTGTTGGGGCTTAGGGTATGGCTACACCTTC. This codes for CASCWGLGYGYTF.

The CDR3, as DNA: TGTGCCAGTAGACTCCGGGACAGGGTTACAGATACGCAGTATTTT. Residues: CASRLRDRVTDTQYF. This chain links TRBV19 with TRBJ2-3; 9 bases are a match to TRBD1. The V gene's germline CDR1 is LNHDA and CDR2 SQIVND (reference sequence). The CDR3 has 15 amino acids. V shed 6 bases and J 3 bases; nucleotides not matched to a gene: 7.

The rearrangement uses TRBV19 and TRBJ1-2, with D possibly TRBD1 on 6 matching bases. Trimming removed 5 bases at V and 4 bases at J, with 14 bases between. The germline gives CDR1 LNHDA, CDR2 SQIVND (reference sequence). The CDR3 is 14 amino acids. This CDR3 reads CASSGWGRSYGYTF. CDR3 nucleotides: TGTGCCAGTAGTGGATGGGGGCGAAGCTATGGCTACACCTTC.

The V and J genes are TRBV2 and TRBJ2-5; 9 bases are a match to TRBD1. The CDR3 sequence is 13 residues long. V lost 6 bases, J lost 4 bases, and 3 bases stayed unmatched. CDR1 and CDR2 (germline): SNHLY, FYNNEI. CDR3 sequence: CASRRDRVETQYF. CDR3 coding DNA: TGTGCCAGCAGGCGGGACAGGGTAGAGACCCAGTACTTC.

This chain connects TRBV11-2 to TRBJ2-1; weak D call: TRBD2 (6 bases). Trimming cost V 5 bases and J 1 base, with 15 bases left between them. The CDR3 loop spans 16 amino acids. Germline loops: CDR1 SGHAT, CDR2 FQNNGV. The CDR3 coding sequence is TGTGCCAGCAGCCCGAGGGCGGGAAGGTCCTACAATGAGCAGTTCTTC. It codes for CASSPRAGRSYNEQFF.

V gene TRBV7-9 combines with J gene TRBJ2-6, with 9 positions matching TRBD1. The CDR3 extends over 17 amino acids. Losses at the gene ends were 5 bases for V and 0 bases for J; bases not matched to a gene: 5. CDR1 SEHNR and CDR2 FQNEAQ come from the germline V gene (reference sequence). The CDR3 bases are TGTGCCAGCAGCCCCGGACAGGGGCGCTCTGGGGCCAACGTCCTGACTTTC. Translated: CASSPGQGRSGANVLTF.

The chain joins TRBV7-3 to TRBJ1-2; the D is unclear. Looked up from germline, CDR1 is SGHTA and CDR2 is FQGTGA. V shed 1 base and J shed 6 bases, with 15 bases lying between them. The CDR3 contains 15 residues. The CDR3 coding sequence is TGTGCCAGCAGCTTAAGCCCGGACGTGCCAGATGGCTACACCTTC. Translated: CASSLSPDVPDGYTF. Supplemented by reference TRBV7-3 and TRBJ1-2, the full variable domain reads GAGVSQTPSNKVTEKGKYVELRCDPISGHTALYWYRQSLGQGPEFLIYFQGTGAADDSGLPNDRFFAVRPEGSVSTLKIQRTERGDSAVYLCASSLSPDVPDGYTFGSGTRLTVV.

This chain links TRBV6-2 or TRBV6-3 with TRBJ1-2; D not certain. The CDR3 is 13 amino acids. Per germline, CDR1 MNHEY and CDR2 SVGEGT. The V end was cut by 0 bases, the J end by 8 bases, with 10 bases between. The CDR3 sequence: CASSYSHRGGYTF. CDR3 DNA: TGTGCCAGCAGTTACTCCCATCGAGGCGGCTACACCTTC.